A single sample is the source of the 28 T cell receptor beta chains below, sequenced in a study of blood T cell repertoires in COVID-19. The assay was immunoSEQ multiplex PCR, and TCRdb's table has in-frame clones only and misses some. The sample has some 270,000 clones, more than 75% seen once; the top ten hold approximately 8.2%. The sample taken for sequencing was peripheral blood. These receptors were collected from a man aged 35 to 55 with active or convalescent COVID-19.

The V and J genes are TRBV19 and TRBJ2-7; 11 bases are shared with TRBD2. Germline CDR1 and CDR2: LNHDA and SQIVND (reference sequence). The V gene end was trimmed by 3 bases and the J gene end by 6 bases; junction bases not matched to a gene: 10. The CDR3 spans 16 residues. DNA of the CDR3: TGTGCCAGTAGTATGAGAGGGACTAGCGGACCGGGCGAGCAGTACTTC. Translated, it gives CASSMRGTSGPGEQYF.

The gene calls are TRBV10-3 and TRBJ2-5; no clear D gene. V was cut by 6 bases and J by 3 bases, with 5 bases left in between. This CDR3 spans 11 amino acids. CDR1 and CDR2 from the germline V gene are ENHRY and SYGVKD. The chain's CDR3 is CAISSEETQYF. DNA of the CDR3: TGTGCCATCAGCAGTGAAGAGACCCAGTACTTC.

The rearrangement links TRBV5-4 to TRBJ1-4; tentative D call: TRBD1 (5 bases). Germline CDR1 and CDR2: SGHNT and YYREEE (reference sequence). The CDR3 consists of 16 residues. V lost 0 bases, J lost 7 bases, and 16 bases lay in between. CDR3: CASSLATGGESEKLFF. The CDR3 nucleotides are TGTGCCAGCAGCTTGGCCACTGGAGGGGAGAGTGAAAAACTGTTTTTT. The variable domain in full, with the rest retrieved from reference TRBV5-4 and TRBJ1-4, is ETGVTQSPTHLIKTRGQQVTLRCSSQSGHNTVSWYQQALGQGPQFIFQYYREEENGRGNFPPRFSGLQFPNYSSELNVNALELDDSALYLCASSLATGGESEKLFFGSGTQLSVL.

This chain connects TRBV6-6 to TRBJ1-2; weak D call: TRBD1 (6 bases). CDR1 is MNHNY, CDR2 SVGAGI, per germline (reference sequence). The CDR3 is 13 residues long. V shed 0 bases and J shed 4 bases, with 6 bases lying between them. The CDR3 region has the DNA TGTGCCAGCAGTTACTCGACAGGCTATGGCTACACCTTC. Protein sequence: CASSYSTGYGYTF.

The rearrangement joins TRBV29-1 to TRBJ2-1, with TRBD1 matching over 9 bases. Germline CDR1 and CDR2: SQVTM and ANQGSEA. The CDR3 extends over 13 amino acids. V lost 5 bases and J lost 6; bases outside the gene matches: 5. CDR3 sequence reads: CSVLQGAANEQFF. The CDR3 region has the DNA TGCAGCGTTCTACAGGGGGCGGCCAATGAGCAGTTCTTC.

The gene calls are TRBV7-9 and TRBJ1-5; D is unclear. The length of the CDR3 is 15 residues. Germline loops: CDR1 SEHNR, CDR2 FQNEAQ (reference sequence). V was pared by 3 bases and J by 0 bases, with 9 bases between. This CDR3 reads CASSLEPNSNQPQHF. The CDR3 bases are TGTGCCAGCAGCTTGGAGCCAAATAGCAATCAGCCCCAGCATTTT. Filled out from reference TRBV7-9 and TRBJ1-5, the complete variable domain reads DTGVSQNPRHKITKRGQNVTFRCDPISEHNRLYWYRQTLGQGPEFLTYFQNEAQLEKSRLLSDRFSAERPKGSFSTLEIQRTEQGDSAMYLCASSLEPNSNQPQHFGDGTRLSIL.

The chain has TRBV19 and TRBJ2-1, with 14 bases identical to TRBD2. The V gene end was trimmed by 5 bases and the J gene end by 9 bases; junction bases not matched to a gene: 6. CDR3 length: 15 amino acids. The germline CDR1 and CDR2 sequences are LNHDA and SQIVND (reference sequence). The CDR3 is CASSSGLAGEGEQFF. The CDR3 bases are TGTGCCAGTAGTTCGGGACTAGCGGGAGAGGGTGAGCAGTTCTTC. The variable domain in full, with the rest retrieved from reference TRBV19 and TRBJ2-1, is DGGITQSPKYLFRKEGQNVTLSCEQNLNHDAMYWYRQDPGQGLRLIYYSQIVNDFQKGDIAEGYSVSREKKESFPLTVTSAQKNPTAFYLCASSSGLAGEGEQFFGPGTRLTVL.

The chain uses TRBV4-2 and TRBJ2-3, with D tentatively TRBD2 (6 bases). V lost 1 base and J 4 bases, leaving 9 bases between the germline ends. Germline V CDR1 and CDR2: LGHNA, YNFKEQ. The CDR3 sequence is 14 residues long. CDR3 loop: CASSQALAPDTQYF. CDR3 in DNA: TGTGCCAGCAGCCAAGCACTAGCTCCAGATACGCAGTATTTT.

The table lists this clone with a few counts. The rearrangement joins TRBV12-2 to TRBJ1-4; TRBD1, the table's D call, lacks a check against the DNA. TRBV12-2 is a known pseudogene. This CDR3 has 15 residues. The CDR3 coding sequence is TGTGCAAGTCGCTTAGTCGGACAGAATAATGAAAAACTGTTTTTT. Translated, it gives CASRLVGQNNEKLFF.

The gene calls are TRBV7-9 and TRBJ2-3, with a weak D call TRBD2 (6 bases). CDR1 and CDR2 from the germline V gene are SEHNR and FQNEAQ (reference sequence). V gave up 7 bases and J gave up 3 bases, with 17 bases separating them. CDR3 length equals 15 residues. For the CDR3, the DNA is TGTGCCAGCATTCTTGAAGGGAGGAGGACAGATACGCAGTATTTT. Translation gives CASILEGRRTDTQYF.

V and J are TRBV15 and TRBJ2-2; D is perhaps TRBD1 (6 bases). Germline assignment: CDR1 LNHNV and CDR2 YYDKDF (reference sequence). The ends were cut back, 2 bases at V and 5 bases at J, with 9 bases in the middle. This CDR3 is built from 14 residues. This CDR3 reads CATSRYRATGELFF. The CDR3 region has the DNA TGTGCCACCAGCAGATACAGGGCTACCGGGGAGCTGTTTTTT.

The chain combines TRBV6-6 with TRBJ1-5; the D gene is possibly TRBD1 (5 bases). This CDR3 is 13 amino acids long. V lost 2 bases to trimming and J lost 7 bases, with 9 bases between them. In germline, CDR1 is MNHNY, CDR2 SVGAGI (reference sequence). This CDR3 reads CASSYGGWQPQHF. CDR3 coding DNA: TGTGCCAGCAGTTACGGGGGGTGGCAGCCCCAGCATTTT.

This clone was found once. V usage is TRBV7-9 and J usage is TRBJ1-6; D ambiguous. The CDR3 consists of 13 residues. V shed 4 bases and J shed 8 bases, with 9 bases lying between them. Germline V lookup: CDR1 SEHNR, CDR2 FQNEAQ (reference sequence). The CDR3 DNA reads TGTGCCAGCAGCTCAAACAGATATTCACCCCTCCACTTT. Translating it yields CASSSNRYSPLHF.

The chain employs TRBV27 and TRBJ1-2; no firm D call. Between the trimmed V and J ends, which lost 8 bases and 8 bases, there was a span of 18 bases. The germline V gene encodes CDR1 MNHEY and CDR2 SMNVEV (reference sequence). The CDR3 spans 13 residues. The CDR3 loop is CASWQAGGWGYTF. The CDR3 nucleotides read TGTGCCAGCTGGCAGGCTGGTGGGTGGGGCTACACCTTC.

V is TRBV27 and J is TRBJ1-6; no clear D gene. This CDR3 comprises 12 residues. Germline CDR1 is MNHEY and CDR2 is SMNVEV (reference sequence). V lost 6 bases and J lost 9, with 9 bases in between. In DNA form, the CDR3 reads TGTGCCAGCAGGGGTCGGGGTTCACCCCTCCACTTT. Protein sequence: CASRGRGSPLHF.

This sequence joins TRBV28 and TRBJ1-4; D ambiguous. The V and J ends lost 7 bases and 5 bases respectively, with 5 bases between them. The germline CDR1 and CDR2 sequences are MDHEN and SYDVKM. The CDR3 is 11 amino acids. In DNA, the CDR3 is TGTGCCAGCAACGAGAATGAAAAACTGTTTTTT. Translating gives CASNENEKLFF.

The J gene is TRBJ2-2, the V gene TRBV12-3 or TRBV12-4; D possibly corresponds to TRBD2 (5 bases). The CDR3 loop spans 11 amino acids. V shed 7 bases and J shed 9 bases, with 9 bases lying between them. The CDR3 sequence is CASTPGRELFF. As DNA, the CDR3 is TGTGCCAGCACCCCGGGGAGGGAGCTGTTTTTT.

This chain links TRBV6-5 with TRBJ2-7; D is perhaps TRBD1 (5 bases). The V and J ends lost 5 bases and 6 bases respectively, with 20 bases between them. CDR3 length: 15 residues. CDR1 is MNHEY, CDR2 SVGAGI, per germline. The CDR3 bases are TGTGCCAGCAGTACTTACCAGGGAAGAAGTGGCGAGCAGTACTTC. Amino acids: CASSTYQGRSGEQYF.

J is TRBJ2-3 and V is TRBV5-5, with 8 bases aligning to TRBD2. The V and J ends lost 2 bases and 0 bases, in that order; junction bases with no gene match: 2. From germline, CDR1 is SGHKS and CDR2 YYEKEE (reference sequence). The CDR3 runs 15 residues. The CDR3: CASSLPGGSTDTQYF. In DNA form, the CDR3 reads TGTGCCAGCAGCTTACCGGGGGGGAGCACAGATACGCAGTATTTT. The entire variable domain, with the rest obtained from reference TRBV5-5 and TRBJ2-3, is as follows: DAGVTQSPTHLIKTRGQQVTLRCSPISGHKSVSWYQQVLGQGPQFIFQYYEKEERGRGNFPDRFSARQFPNYSSELNVNALLLGDSALYLCASSLPGGSTDTQYFGPGTRLTVL.

CDR3 coding DNA: TGTGCCTGGATGGGCGGGACCGGTATAGGCACTGAAGCTTTCTTT. Translating gives CAWMGGTGIGTEAFF. The chain joins TRBV30 to TRBJ1-1; D is possibly TRBD1 (5 bases). Germline V gene lookup returns CDR1 GTSNPN and CDR2 SVGIG (reference sequence). The V gene lost 4 bases and the J gene lost 4 bases, with 19 bases spanning the gap. The CDR3 consists of 15 residues.

The chain combines TRBV19 with TRBJ1-1, with a weak D call TRBD1 (6 bases). The CDR3 runs to 14 residues. Germline V gives CDR1 LNHDA, CDR2 SQIVND (reference sequence). Trimming took off 7 bases at V and 6 bases at J, with 18 bases between the two ends. In nucleotides, the CDR3 is TGTGCCAGTACCCAATCAGGGGTGTCGGCTGAAGCTTTCTTT. Residues: CASTQSGVSAEAFF.

The J gene is TRBJ2-3, the V gene TRBV24-1; D remains unclear. Germline-derived CDR1 and CDR2 are KGHDR and SFDVKD. CDR3 length: 14 residues. V was cut by 5 bases and J by 3 bases, with 11 bases left in between. The CDR3 DNA is TGTGCCACCAGTGGCCTGGTCGGGACAGATACGCAGTATTTT. Translated: CATSGLVGTDTQYF.

V gene TRBV4-2 combines with J gene TRBJ1-3, with D possibly TRBD1 on 5 matching bases. This CDR3 has 13 residues. V lost 5 bases and J 2 bases, leaving 7 bases between the germline ends. Germline CDR1 is LGHNA and CDR2 is YNFKEQ. CDR3 bases: TGTGCCAGCAGCAGGGGCCCTGGAAACACCATATATTTT. Encoded protein: CASSRGPGNTIYF.

This chain connects TRBV7-9 to TRBJ2-7, with TRBD2 identical over 11 bases. With V trimmed by 2 bases and J by 1 base, 10 bases remained unmatched. Germline CDR1 SEHNR, CDR2 FQNEAQ (reference sequence). This CDR3 has 18 amino acids. For the CDR3, the DNA is TGTGCCAGCAGCTTAAGTTGGGGTAGCGGGAGGGGTTCCTACGAGCAGTACTTC. This codes for CASSLSWGSGRGSYEQYF.

The chain uses TRBV7-3 and TRBJ2-3, with 8 bases matching TRBD1. Germline values: CDR1 SGHTA, CDR2 FQGTGA. This CDR3 comprises 16 residues. The V and J ends lost 3 bases and 6 bases, in that order; junction bases with no gene match: 11. The DNA for the CDR3 is TGTGCCAGCAGCTTCGGGACAGGACCGCTAGGCGATACGCAGTATTTT. Protein product: CASSFGTGPLGDTQYF.

Regarding this clone: One junction end disagrees with the germline gene, perhaps due to a read error. V is TRBV29-1 and J is TRBJ2-6, with TRBD1 matching 7 bases. This CDR3 contains 18 residues. Germline CDR1 reads SQVTM; CDR2 reads ANQGSEA. This chain's CDR3 is CSVEDWWDSLSGANVPTF. The CDR3 coding sequence is TGCAGCGTTGAAGACTGGTGGGACAGCCTCTCTGGGGCCAACGTCCCGACTTTC. The full variable domain, with the rest looked up from reference TRBV29-1 and TRBJ2-6, is SAVISQKPSRDICQRGTSLTIQCQVDSQVTMMFWYRQQPGQSLTLIATANQGSEATYESGFVIDKFPISRPNLTFSTLTVSNMSPEDSSIYLCSVEDWWDSLSGANVPTFGAGSRLTVL.

This clone was recorded only once. This chain uses TRBV19 with TRBJ1-1, with 8 bases aligning to TRBD1. This CDR3 spans 15 amino acids. Germline CDR1 is LNHDA and CDR2 is SQIVND (reference sequence). V was pared by 2 bases and J by 2 bases, with 4 bases of the junction left unmatched. The CDR3 reads CASSIRGTGNTEAFF. The CDR3 DNA sequence: TGTGCCAGTAGTATACGCGGGACAGGTAACACTGAAGCTTTCTTT.

This sequence joins TRBV6-2 or TRBV6-3 and TRBJ1-2; TRBD1 aligns across 8 bases. CDR3 length: 16 residues. The germline gives CDR1 MNHEY, CDR2 SVGEGT. J gave up 5 bases and V 2 bases, and 10 bases lay outside the gene matches. This CDR3 reads CASSYGIPGQGYGYTF. CDR3 bases: TGTGCCAGCAGTTACGGGATCCCCGGACAGGGTTATGGCTACACCTTC.